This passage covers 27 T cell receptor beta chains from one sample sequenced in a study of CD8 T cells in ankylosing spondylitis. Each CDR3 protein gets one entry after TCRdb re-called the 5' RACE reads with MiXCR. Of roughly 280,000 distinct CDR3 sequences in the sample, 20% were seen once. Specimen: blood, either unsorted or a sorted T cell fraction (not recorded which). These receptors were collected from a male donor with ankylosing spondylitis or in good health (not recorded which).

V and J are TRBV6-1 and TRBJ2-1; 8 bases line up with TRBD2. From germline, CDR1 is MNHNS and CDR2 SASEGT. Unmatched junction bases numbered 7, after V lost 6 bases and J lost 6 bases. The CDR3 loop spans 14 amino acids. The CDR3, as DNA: TGTGCCAGCAGGGGACTAGGGGGGAGCAATGAGCAGTTCTTC. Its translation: CASRGLGGSNEQFF.

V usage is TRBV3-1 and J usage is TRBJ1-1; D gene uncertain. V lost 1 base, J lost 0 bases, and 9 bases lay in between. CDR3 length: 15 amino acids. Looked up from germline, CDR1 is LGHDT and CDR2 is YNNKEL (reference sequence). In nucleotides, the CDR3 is TGTGCCAGCAGCCAAGTCTACGGTGTGAACACTGAAGCTTTCTTT. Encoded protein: CASSQVYGVNTEAFF. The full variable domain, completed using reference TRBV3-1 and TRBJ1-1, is DTAVSQTPKYLVTQMGNDKSIKCEQNLGHDTMYWYKQDSKKFLKIMFSYNNKELIINETVPNRFSPKSPDKAHLNLHINSLELGDSAVYFCASSQVYGVNTEAFFGQGTRLTVV.

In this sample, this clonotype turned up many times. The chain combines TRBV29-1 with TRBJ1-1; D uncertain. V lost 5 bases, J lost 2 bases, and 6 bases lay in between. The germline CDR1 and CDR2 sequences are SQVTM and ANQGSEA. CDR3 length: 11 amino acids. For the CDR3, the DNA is TGCAGCGTTCGGACCAACACTGAAGCTTTCTTT. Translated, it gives CSVRTNTEAFF.

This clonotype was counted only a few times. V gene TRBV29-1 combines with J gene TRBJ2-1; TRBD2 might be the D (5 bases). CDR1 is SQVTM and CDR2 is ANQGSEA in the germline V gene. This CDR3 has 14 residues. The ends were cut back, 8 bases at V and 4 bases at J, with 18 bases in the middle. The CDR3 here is CSTQGLAEYNEQFF. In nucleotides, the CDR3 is TGCAGCACCCAAGGGCTAGCAGAATACAATGAGCAGTTCTTC.

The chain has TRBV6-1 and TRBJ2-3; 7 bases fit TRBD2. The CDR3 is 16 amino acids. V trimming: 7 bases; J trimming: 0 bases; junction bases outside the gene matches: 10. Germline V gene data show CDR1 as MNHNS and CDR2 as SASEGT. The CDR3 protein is CASIFGASGSTDTQYF. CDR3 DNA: TGTGCCAGCATCTTCGGGGCTAGCGGAAGCACAGATACGCAGTATTTT.

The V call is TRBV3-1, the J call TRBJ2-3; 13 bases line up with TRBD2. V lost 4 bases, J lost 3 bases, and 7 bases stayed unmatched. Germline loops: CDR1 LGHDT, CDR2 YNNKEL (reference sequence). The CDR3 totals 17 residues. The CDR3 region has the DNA TGTGCCAGCAGCCGATGGACTAGCGGGAGCGGGACAGATACGCAGTATTTT. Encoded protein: CASSRWTSGSGTDTQYF.

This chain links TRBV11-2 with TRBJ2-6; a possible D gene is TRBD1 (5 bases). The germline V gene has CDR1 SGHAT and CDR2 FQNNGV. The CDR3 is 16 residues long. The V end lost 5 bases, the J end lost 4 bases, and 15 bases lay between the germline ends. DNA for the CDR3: TGTGCCAGCAGCCCAATGCCAGGGTCCGGGGCCAACGTCCTGACTTTC. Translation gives CASSPMPGSGANVLTF.

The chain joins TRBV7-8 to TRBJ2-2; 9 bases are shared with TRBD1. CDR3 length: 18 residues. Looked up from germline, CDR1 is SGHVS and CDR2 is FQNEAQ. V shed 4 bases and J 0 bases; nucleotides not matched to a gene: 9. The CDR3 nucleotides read TGTGCCAGCAGCTCGGGGACAGGGATTTTCGCGAACACCGGGGAGCTGTTTTTT. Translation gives CASSSGTGIFANTGELFF.

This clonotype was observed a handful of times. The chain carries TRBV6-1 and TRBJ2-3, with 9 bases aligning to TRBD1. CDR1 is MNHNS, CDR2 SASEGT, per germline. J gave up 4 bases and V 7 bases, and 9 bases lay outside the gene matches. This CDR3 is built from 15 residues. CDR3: CASIRDRAGPDTQYF. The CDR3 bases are TGTGCCAGCATCAGGGACAGGGCCGGGCCAGATACGCAGTATTTT.

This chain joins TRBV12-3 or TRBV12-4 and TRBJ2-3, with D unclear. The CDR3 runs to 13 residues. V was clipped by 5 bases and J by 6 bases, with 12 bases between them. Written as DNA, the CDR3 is TGTGCCAGCAGTGGAAAGAGGCGGGATACGCAGTATTTT. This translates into CASSGKRRDTQYF.

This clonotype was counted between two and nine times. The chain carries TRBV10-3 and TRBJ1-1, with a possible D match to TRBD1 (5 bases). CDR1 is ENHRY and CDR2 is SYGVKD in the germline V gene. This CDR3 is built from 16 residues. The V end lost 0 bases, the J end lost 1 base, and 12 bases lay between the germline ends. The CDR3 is CAISESVGRANTEAFF. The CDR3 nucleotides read TGTGCCATCAGTGAGTCGGTTGGCAGGGCGAACACTGAAGCTTTCTTT.

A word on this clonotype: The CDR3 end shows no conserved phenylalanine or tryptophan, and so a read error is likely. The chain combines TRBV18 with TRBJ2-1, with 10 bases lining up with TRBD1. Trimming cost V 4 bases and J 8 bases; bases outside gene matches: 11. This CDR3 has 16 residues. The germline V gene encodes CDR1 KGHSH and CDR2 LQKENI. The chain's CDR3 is CASSLTRLDRGYEQFL. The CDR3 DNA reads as TGTGCCAGCTCACTCACCCGGTTGGACAGGGGGTATGAGCAGTTCCTC.

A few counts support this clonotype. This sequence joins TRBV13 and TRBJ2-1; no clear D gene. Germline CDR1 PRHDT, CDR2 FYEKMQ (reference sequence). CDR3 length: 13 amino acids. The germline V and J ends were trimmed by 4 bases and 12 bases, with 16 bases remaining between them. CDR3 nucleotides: TGTGCCAGCAGCTCAGTACTCTTCCATGGGCAGTTCTTC. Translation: CASSSVLFHGQFF.

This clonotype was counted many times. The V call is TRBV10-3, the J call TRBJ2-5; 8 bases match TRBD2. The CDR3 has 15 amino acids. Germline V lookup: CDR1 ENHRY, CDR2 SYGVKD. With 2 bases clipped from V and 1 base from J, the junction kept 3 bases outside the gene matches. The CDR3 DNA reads TGTGCCATCAGTGAGATAGCGGGGCCCCAAGAGACCCAGTACTTC. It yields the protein CAISEIAGPQETQYF.

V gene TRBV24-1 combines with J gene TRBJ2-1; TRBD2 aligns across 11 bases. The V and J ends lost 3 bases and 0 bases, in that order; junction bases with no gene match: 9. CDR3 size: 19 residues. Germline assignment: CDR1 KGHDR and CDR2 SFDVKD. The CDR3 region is CATSDQASGRLSSYNEQFF. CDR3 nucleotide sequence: TGTGCCACCAGTGATCAAGCTAGCGGGAGGCTAAGCTCCTACAATGAGCAGTTCTTC.

The CDR3 region has the DNA TGTGCCAGCAGCCCCTCGACAGGGGTGAATGAGCAGTTCTTC. This gives the protein CASSPSTGVNEQFF. The rearrangement uses TRBV14 and TRBJ2-1; 8 bases are shared with TRBD1. Germline V gene sequence: CDR1 SGHDN, CDR2 FVKESK. CDR3 length: 14 amino acids. V lost 4 bases and J lost 7; bases outside the gene matches: 6.

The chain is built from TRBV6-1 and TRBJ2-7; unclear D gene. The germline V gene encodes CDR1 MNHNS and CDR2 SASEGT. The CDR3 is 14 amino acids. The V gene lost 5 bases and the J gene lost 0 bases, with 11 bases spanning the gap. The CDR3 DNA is TGTGCCAGCAGTCGTCGTCCATCCTCCTACGAGCAGTACGTC. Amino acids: CASSRRPSSYEQYV.

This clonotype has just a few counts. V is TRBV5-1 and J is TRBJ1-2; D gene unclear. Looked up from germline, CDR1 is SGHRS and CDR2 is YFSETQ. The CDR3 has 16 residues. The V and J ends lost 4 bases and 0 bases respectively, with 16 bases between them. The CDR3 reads CASSRKGSEANYGYTF. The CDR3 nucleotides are TGCGCCAGCAGCCGGAAGGGATCGGAAGCTAACTATGGCTACACCTTC.

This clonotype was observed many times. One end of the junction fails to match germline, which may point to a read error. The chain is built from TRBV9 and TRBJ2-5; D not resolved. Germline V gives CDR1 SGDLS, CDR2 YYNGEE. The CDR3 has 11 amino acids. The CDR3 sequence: CASGVQETQYF. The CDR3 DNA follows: TGTGCCAGCGGCGTACAAGAGACCCAGTACTTC.

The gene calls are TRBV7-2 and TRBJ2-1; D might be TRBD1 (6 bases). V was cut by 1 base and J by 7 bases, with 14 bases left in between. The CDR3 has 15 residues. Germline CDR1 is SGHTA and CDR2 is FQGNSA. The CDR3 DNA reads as TGTGCCAGCAGCTTAGTCGTCAGGGGTCCAAATGAGCAGTTCTTC. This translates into CASSLVVRGPNEQFF.

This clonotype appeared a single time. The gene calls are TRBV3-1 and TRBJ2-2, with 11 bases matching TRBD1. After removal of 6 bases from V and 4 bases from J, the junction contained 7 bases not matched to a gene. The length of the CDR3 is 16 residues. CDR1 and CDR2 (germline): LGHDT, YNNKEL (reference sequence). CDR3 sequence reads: CASSHSDRGRTGELFF. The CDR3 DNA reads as TGTGCCAGCAGTCATTCGGACAGGGGGCGCACCGGGGAGCTGTTTTTT.

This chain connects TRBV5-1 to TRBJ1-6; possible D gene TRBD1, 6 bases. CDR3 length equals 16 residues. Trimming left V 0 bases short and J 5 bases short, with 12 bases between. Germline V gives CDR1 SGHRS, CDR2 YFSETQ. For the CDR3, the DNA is TGCGCCAGCAGCTTGGCCTCACAGGGTGATAATTCACCCCTCCACTTT. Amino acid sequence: CASSLASQGDNSPLHF.

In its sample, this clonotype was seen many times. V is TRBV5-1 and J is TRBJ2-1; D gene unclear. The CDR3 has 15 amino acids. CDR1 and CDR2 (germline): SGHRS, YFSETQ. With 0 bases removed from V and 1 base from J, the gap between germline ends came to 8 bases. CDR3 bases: TGCGCCAGCAGCTTGGAGGGCGGATCCTACAATGAGCAGTTCTTC. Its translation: CASSLEGGSYNEQFF.

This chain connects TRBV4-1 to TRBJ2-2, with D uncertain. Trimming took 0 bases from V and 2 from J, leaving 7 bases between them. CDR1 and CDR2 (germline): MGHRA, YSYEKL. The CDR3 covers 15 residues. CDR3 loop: CASSQDLGNTGELFF. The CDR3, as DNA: TGCGCCAGCAGCCAAGATCTAGGAAACACCGGGGAGCTGTTTTTT.

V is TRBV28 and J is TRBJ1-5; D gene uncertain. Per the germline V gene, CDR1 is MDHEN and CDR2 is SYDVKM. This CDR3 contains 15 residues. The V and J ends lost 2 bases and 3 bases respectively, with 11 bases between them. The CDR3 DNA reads TGTGCCAGCAGTTTACCCCAGGACTTCAATCAGCCCCAGCATTTT. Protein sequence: CASSLPQDFNQPQHF.

The CDR3 nucleotides are TGCAGTGCTAGTAGACTAGCGGGAGGAATAACCGGGGAGCTGTTTTTT. Its translation: CSASRLAGGITGELFF. The chain employs TRBV20-1 and TRBJ2-2; 13 bases are shared with TRBD2. CDR3 length: 16 residues. J lost 5 bases, V lost 3 bases, and 6 bases had no gene match. Germline V gene sequence: CDR1 DFQATT, CDR2 SNEGSKA (reference sequence).

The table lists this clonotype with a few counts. CDR3 region: CASSHSVAGDYEQYV. The CDR3 coding sequence is TGTGCCAGCAGCCATTCTGTAGCGGGGGATTACGAGCAGTACGTC. The genes are TRBV3-1 and TRBJ2-7, with TRBD2 matching over 9 bases. The CDR3 spans 15 residues. From germline, CDR1 is LGHDT and CDR2 YNNKEL (reference sequence). Trimming took 3 bases from V and 4 from J; bases not matched to a gene: 7.